The rows below give T cell receptor beta chains drawn from one sample of a study of early T cells in non-severe SARS-CoV-2 infection. TCRdb processed the 5' RACE reads anew with MiXCR; each CDR3 protein has one entry. The sample yields more than 80,000 distinct CDR3 sequences, 11% seen once. Sequenced sample: whole blood. The receptors were sampled from an adult who was a healthcare worker with PCR-confirmed SARS-CoV-2 infection or an uninfected control (not recorded which). The CDR3 runs from the conserved cysteine through the conserved F or W. Fields, in order: clone size, D gene, V gene, J gene, CDR3 DNA, CDR3 protein. D genes are given only for firm matches. For some rows the clone size is stated as once, few or many, or as a class when expanded; others skip it.

clone size: .
D gene: TRBD1
V gene: TRBV2
J gene: TRBJ1-4
CDR3 DNA: TGTGCCAGCAGTGATGGGACAGGGATTCGGTATGAAAAACTGTTTTTT
CDR3 protein: CASSDGTGIRYEKLFF

clone size: few
D gene: .
V gene: TRBV5-1
J gene: TRBJ1-1
CDR3 DNA: TGCGCCAGCAGCCCCAGGGAGGTGAACACTGAAGCTTTCTTT
CDR3 protein: CASSPREVNTEAFF

clone size: many
D gene: TRBD2
V gene: TRBV12-3/TRBV12-4
J gene: TRBJ2-3
CDR3 DNA: TGTGCCAGCAGTTTGGGAGGGCCAACAGATACGCAGTATTTT
CDR3 protein: CASSLGGPTDTQYF

clone size: few
D gene: .
V gene: TRBV4-1
J gene: TRBJ2-2
CDR3 DNA: TGCGCCAGCAGCCAAGGCCCCGAGACCACCGGGGAGCTGTTTTTT
CDR3 protein: CASSQGPETTGELFF

clone size: few
D gene: .
V gene: TRBV18
J gene: TRBJ1-6
CDR3 DNA: TGTGCCAGCTCACAGTTCAATTCACCCCTCCACTTT
CDR3 protein: CASSQFNSPLHF

clone size: few
D gene: .
V gene: TRBV7-9
J gene: TRBJ1-4
CDR3 DNA: TGTGCCAGCAGTGGGGTCGGATCGGGGCCGGCTAATGAAAAACTGTTTTTT
CDR3 protein: CASSGVGSGPANEKLFF

clone size: many
D gene: .
V gene: TRBV10-2
J gene: TRBJ2-1
CDR3 DNA: TGCGCCAGCAGTCCTCGGACTGGCCGGGGTGAGCAGTTCTTC
CDR3 protein: CASSPRTGRGEQFF

clone size: few
D gene: .
V gene: TRBV18
J gene: TRBJ2-7
CDR3 DNA: TGTGCCAGCTCAGGCACAACAGGGTACGAGCAGTACTTC
CDR3 protein: CASSGTTGYEQYF

clone size: .
D gene: .
V gene: TRBV20-1
J gene: TRBJ2-3
CDR3 DNA: TGCAGTGCTAGAGATTTCGGGGCTCTCTTCACAGATACGCAGTATTTT
CDR3 protein: CSARDFGALFTDTQYF

clone size: many
D gene: .
V gene: TRBV11-2
J gene: TRBJ1-1
CDR3 DNA: TGTGCCAGCAGCTCCTACCCCGGGGAAGCTTTCTTT
CDR3 protein: CASSSYPGEAFF

clone size: many
D gene: TRBD1
V gene: TRBV7-9
J gene: TRBJ2-7
CDR3 DNA: TGTGCCAGCAGCTATACAGGGGTGATGTACGAGCAGTACTTC
CDR3 protein: CASSYTGVMYEQYF

clone size: many
D gene: TRBD1
V gene: TRBV5-6
J gene: TRBJ2-7
CDR3 DNA: TGTGCCAGCAGCTTGGATATGGGACAGGTGCCCTACGAGCAGTACTTC
CDR3 protein: CASSLDMGQVPYEQYF

clone size: few
D gene: TRBD1
V gene: TRBV5-1
J gene: TRBJ1-4
CDR3 DNA: TGCGCCAGCAGCTGGACAGGGGACCGTAATGAAAAACTGTTTTTT
CDR3 protein: CASSWTGDRNEKLFF

clone size: .
D gene: .
V gene: TRBV7-8
J gene: TRBJ2-3
CDR3 DNA: TGTGCCAGCAGCTTAGTGGGACTTGCTAGCACAGATACGCAGTATTTT
CDR3 protein: CASSLVGLASTDTQYF

clone size: many
D gene: TRBD2
V gene: TRBV7-9
J gene: TRBJ2-2
CDR3 DNA: TGTGCCAGCAGACGGACTAGCGGAACTAGCACCGGGGAGCTGTTTTTT
CDR3 protein: CASRRTSGTSTGELFF

clone size: many
D gene: .
V gene: TRBV4-1
J gene: TRBJ2-5
CDR3 DNA: TGCGCCAGCAGCCAAGATACAGACACCAGGTTCGGGACCCAGTACTTC
CDR3 protein: CASSQDTDTRFGTQYF

clone size: many
D gene: .
V gene: TRBV9
J gene: TRBJ2-3
CDR3 DNA: TGTGCCAGCAGCCTATTAAGCACAGATACGCAGTATTTT
CDR3 protein: CASSLLSTDTQYF

clone size: .
D gene: .
V gene: TRBV9
J gene: TRBJ1-3
CDR3 DNA: TGTGCCAGCAGTCTACGGGGGGGCTCCTCTGGAAACACCATATATTTT
CDR3 protein: CASSLRGGSSGNTIYF

clone size: many
D gene: .
V gene: TRBV7-9
J gene: TRBJ1-5
CDR3 DNA: TGTGCCAGCAGCTTAGCAGGGGTCAATCAGCCCCAGCATTTT
CDR3 protein: CASSLAGVNQPQHF

clone size: many
D gene: .
V gene: TRBV10-2
J gene: TRBJ1-4
CDR3 DNA: TGCGCCAGCAGGGACTCACTTGAAAAACTGTTTTTT
CDR3 protein: CASRDSLEKLFF

clone size: few
D gene: .
V gene: TRBV19
J gene: TRBJ2-1
CDR3 DNA: TGTGCCAGTAGTGCCCAGGGGTCCTCCTACAATGAGCAGTTCTTC
CDR3 protein: CASSAQGSSYNEQFF

clone size: many
D gene: TRBD2
V gene: TRBV6-4
J gene: TRBJ2-1
CDR3 DNA: TGTGCCAGCAGTCGACTAGCGAGTCGCAATGAGCAGTTCTTC
CDR3 protein: CASSRLASRNEQFF

clone size: few
D gene: .
V gene: TRBV27
J gene: TRBJ2-3
CDR3 DNA: TGTGCCAGCATGAGTTTGGGGAACACAGATACGCAGTATTTT
CDR3 protein: CASMSLGNTDTQYF

clone size: few
D gene: .
V gene: TRBV19
J gene: TRBJ2-3
CDR3 DNA: TGTGCCAGTACGGACGCGCGGACCCGACGCACAGATACGCAGTATTTT
CDR3 protein: CASTDARTRRTDTQYF

clone size: few
D gene: .
V gene: TRBV20-1
J gene: TRBJ1-6
CDR3 DNA: TGCAGTGCTAGAGATGGGCTGGGGGTCTCCTATAATTCACCCCTCCACTTT
CDR3 protein: CSARDGLGVSYNSPLHF

clone size: few
D gene: .
V gene: TRBV7-6
J gene: TRBJ2-7
CDR3 DNA: TGTGCCAGCAGCTTAGGAGTCCAGGGGAGTGAGCAGTACTTC
CDR3 protein: CASSLGVQGSEQYF

clone size: .
D gene: TRBD1
V gene: TRBV20-1
J gene: TRBJ2-7
CDR3 DNA: TGCAGTGCTCGCCCAGGACAGGCAACCTACGAGCAGTACTTC
CDR3 protein: CSARPGQATYEQYF

clone size: few
D gene: .
V gene: TRBV5-1
J gene: TRBJ2-3
CDR3 DNA: TGCGCCAGCAGCTCCGACTCCACTAGCACAGATACGCAGTATTTT
CDR3 protein: CASSSDSTSTDTQYF

clone size: once
D gene: .
V gene: TRBV9
J gene: TRBJ2-1
CDR3 DNA: TGTGCCAGCAGCGTAAGTGAGGGGGTCTGCAATGAGCAGTTCTTC
CDR3 protein: CASSVSEGVCNEQFF

clone size: .
D gene: .
V gene: TRBV19
J gene: TRBJ1-5
CDR3 DNA: TGTGCCAGTAGTGCCCGGGGGCCCCAGCATTTT
CDR3 protein: CASSARGPQHF

clone size: few
D gene: .
V gene: TRBV5-1
J gene: TRBJ1-1
CDR3 DNA: TGCGCCAGCAGCTTGACGATGGGCCCTGAAGCTTTCTTT
CDR3 protein: CASSLTMGPEAFF

clone size: many
D gene: .
V gene: TRBV11-2
J gene: TRBJ2-1
CDR3 DNA: TGTGCCAGCAGCTTCGACAGCTACAATGAGCAGTTCTTC
CDR3 protein: CASSFDSYNEQFF

clone size: .
D gene: TRBD1
V gene: TRBV4-1
J gene: TRBJ1-2
CDR3 DNA: TGCGCCAGCAGCCGCCTAAACAGGGGAGACTATGGCTACACCTTC
CDR3 protein: CASSRLNRGDYGYTF

clone size: few
D gene: TRBD2
V gene: TRBV7-8
J gene: TRBJ2-1
CDR3 DNA: TGTGCCAGCAGCTTAGCGTGGCTAGCGGGGGACACAGTGAAGCGGGGCAATGAGCAGTTCTTC
CDR3 protein: CASSLAWLAGDTVKRGNEQFF

clone size: many
D gene: TRBD1
V gene: TRBV27
J gene: TRBJ1-1
CDR3 DNA: TGTGCCAGCAGGGAGGACAGGGGTTCCCCTGAAGCTTTCTTT
CDR3 protein: CASREDRGSPEAFF

clone size: many
D gene: .
V gene: TRBV20-1
J gene: TRBJ1-1
CDR3 DNA: TGCAGTGCTAAGACCGGGACGGCAAACACTGAAGCTTTCTTT
CDR3 protein: CSAKTGTANTEAFF

clone size: few
D gene: TRBD1
V gene: TRBV7-9
J gene: TRBJ2-7
CDR3 DNA: TGTGCCAGCAGCTTAGTACCACAGGGGGCCGAAGAGCAGTACTTC
CDR3 protein: CASSLVPQGAEEQYF

clone size: many
D gene: .
V gene: TRBV10-1
J gene: TRBJ2-7
CDR3 DNA: TGCGCCAGCAGTGACTCGGACGAGCAGTACTTC
CDR3 protein: CASSDSDEQYF

clone size: many
D gene: .
V gene: TRBV6-6
J gene: TRBJ2-2
CDR3 DNA: TGTGCCAGCCTAGACCAGGTCTGGACCGGGGAGCTGTTTTTT
CDR3 protein: CASLDQVWTGELFF